What follows describes a single T cell receptor (beta chain). What it recognizes is unknown. Each CDR3 protein gets one entry after TCRdb re-called the reads with MiXCR. The data show some 500,000 distinct CDR3 sequences, around 40% seen once. This CDR3 comprises 15 residues. With 5 bases removed from V and 1 base from J, the gap between germline ends came to 15 bases. Germline V gene data show CDR1 as SGHNT and CDR2 as YYREEE (reference sequence). The sample is drawn from a study of T cell repertoires in cytomegalovirus infection. Study overall: CMV epitopes used comprised recently identified HLA-C-restricted ones and well-studied HLA-B-restricted ones. Public TCR beta signatures marked donors with CMV infection and the matching HLA. Whole-study findings and limits: What dominated the ex vivo response were HLA-C-restricted CMV-specific TCR beta clonotypes.

Material: cultured PBMCs, obtained from culture after CMV antigen stimulation. This TCR derives from a human donor in good health (CMV status not recorded). Some clones in this sample may be carry-over from other donors' samples. The J gene is TRBJ1-1, the V gene TRBV5-4; weak D call: TRBD1 (5 bases). CDR3 sequence reads: CASRWGGMENTEAFF. The CDR3 region has the DNA TGTGCCAGCAGGTGGGGGGGAATGGAGAACACTGAAGCTTTCTTT.